The 31 T cell receptor beta chains reported below all come from one sample, sequenced in a study of spatial heterogeneity in lung cancer. Study findings and constraints: In tumors, expanded intratumoral alpha and beta TCR counts tracked mutation counts.

TCRdb redid the calling of the 5' RACE reads with MiXCR, one entry per CDR3 protein. In the table there are over 9,000 distinct CDR3 sequences, less than 15% of which are singletons. These receptors have no identified antigens. Time point described: sample taken at primary tumor resection. This specimen consisted of lung tumor tissue, obtained at surgery. The receptor source for this set is a male donor with early-stage non-small cell lung cancer.

The table lists this clonotype with many counts. J is TRBJ1-2 and V is TRBV7-2; TRBD1 aligns across 11 bases. The V segment lost 5 bases and the J segment 7 bases; nucleotides outside the gene matches: 12. Germline V gene sequence: CDR1 SGHTA, CDR2 FQGNSA. The length of the CDR3 is 16 residues. Written as DNA, the CDR3 is TGTGCCAGCAGCATAGGACAGGGGGCAGCGTTTTCTGGCTACACCTTC. Its translation: CASSIGQGAAFSGYTF.

In this sample, this clonotype turned up many times. The chain combines TRBV5-1 with TRBJ2-1; 12 nucleotides agree with TRBD2. CDR1 is SGHRS and CDR2 is YFSETQ in the germline V gene. The ends lost 4 bases at V and 7 bases at J; junction bases unmatched: 3. CDR3 length: 14 amino acids. The CDR3 spells CASSPGLAGNEQFF. The CDR3 DNA follows: TGCGCCAGCAGCCCCGGACTAGCGGGGAATGAGCAGTTCTTC. Based on the CDR3 plus reference TRBV5-1 and TRBJ2-1, the full variable domain is KAGVTQTPRYLIKTRGQQVTLSCSPISGHRSVSWYQQTPGQGLQFLFEYFSETQRNKGNFPGRFSGRQFSNSRSEMNVSTLELGDSALYLCASSPGLAGNEQFFGPGTRLTVL.

This clonotype has only a few counts. V is TRBV20-1 and J is TRBJ2-1; D remains ambiguous. Trimming cost V 4 bases and J 5 bases, with 9 bases left between them. The CDR3 length is 12 residues. CDR1 is DFQATT, CDR2 SNEGSKA, per germline (reference sequence). CDR3 coding DNA: TGCAGTGCTAACCCAGGACACAATGAGCAGTTCTTC. As protein: CSANPGHNEQFF.

At least ten counts were recorded for this clonotype. The chain is built from TRBV27 and TRBJ2-2; D may match TRBD1 or TRBD2 (6 bases each). The V end lost 6 bases, the J end lost 6 bases, and 20 bases lay between the germline ends. This CDR3 region has 16 residues. CDR1 is MNHEY and CDR2 is SMNVEV in the germline V gene (reference sequence). For the CDR3, the DNA is TGTGCCAGCAGCCTGGGCCTGACAAGGGGGGCCGGGGAGCTGTTTTTT. It specifies CASSLGLTRGAGELFF.

This clonotype was counted many times. V is TRBV2 and J is TRBJ2-5; 8 bases fit TRBD2. Germline V gene lookup returns CDR1 SNHLY and CDR2 FYNNEI. Trimming at V came to 0 bases and at J to 5 bases, leaving 8 bases not matched to a gene. CDR3 length: 16 amino acids. In nucleotides, the CDR3 is TGTGCCAGCAGTGAAGCCCCCGGGGGGGCTAGTGAGACCCAGTACTTC. It specifies CASSEAPGGASETQYF.

By sample fraction, this clonotype is large (0.1 to 1%). CDR3 coding DNA: TGCAGCGCTCGACTGAACACTGAAGCTTTCTTT. Translating gives CSARLNTEAFF. V is TRBV29-1 and J is TRBJ1-1; D not resolved. There are 11 residues in the CDR3. The germline V gene has CDR1 SQVTM and CDR2 ANQGSEA. Trimming pared 7 bases from V and 0 bases from J, leaving 6 bases between.

The sample holds one count of this clonotype. This chain connects TRBV18 to TRBJ2-1; a weak D match, TRBD1 (5 bases). The V and J ends lost 3 bases and 6 bases respectively, with 6 bases between them. This CDR3 region has 12 residues. Germline CDR1 reads KGHSH; CDR2 reads LQKENI. CDR3 sequence (DNA): TGTGCCAGCTCACCGCAGGGCAATGAGCAGTTCTTC. It is translated as CASSPQGNEQFF. The full variable domain, completed using reference TRBV18 and TRBJ2-1, is NAGVMQNPRHLVRRRGQEARLRCSPMKGHSHVYWYRQLPEEGLKFMVYLQKENIIDESGMPKERFSAEFPKEGPSILRIQQVVRGDSAAYFCASSPQGNEQFFGPGTRLTVL.

Many counts were recorded for this clonotype. This chain uses TRBV6-6 with TRBJ2-7; TRBD2 matches at 7 bases. The V gene end was trimmed by 2 bases and the J gene end by 0 bases; junction bases not matched to a gene: 4. Looked up from germline, CDR1 is MNHNY and CDR2 is SVGAGI (reference sequence). The length of the CDR3 is 15 residues. The CDR3 loop reads CASSYPASGSYEQYF. The CDR3 nucleotides read TGTGCCAGCAGTTACCCGGCTAGCGGCTCCTACGAGCAGTACTTC.

This clonotype has ten or more counts. The chain combines TRBV27 with TRBJ1-6; D unresolved. Germline lookup yields CDR1 MNHEY and CDR2 SMNVEV (reference sequence). The CDR3 contains 13 residues. Trimming cost V 0 bases and J 10 bases, with 7 bases left between them. The CDR3 sequence is CASSLSGDSPLHF. Written as DNA, the CDR3 is TGTGCCAGCAGTTTATCCGGCGACTCACCCCTCCACTTT.

The table lists this clonotype with many counts. V is TRBV5-5 and J is TRBJ2-3; D ambiguous. Germline loops: CDR1 SGHKS, CDR2 YYEKEE (reference sequence). CDR3 size: 15 residues. V shed 0 bases and J shed 3 bases, with 11 bases lying between them. Here the CDR3 DNA reads TGTGCCAGCAGCTTGGGTGCAAGCCAGACAGATACGCAGTATTTT. Translation: CASSLGASQTDTQYF.

This clonotype was observed at least ten times. This chain links TRBV7-2 with TRBJ2-3; the D gene could be TRBD1 or TRBD2 (5 bases each). In germline, CDR1 is SGHTA, CDR2 FQGNSA. V lost 1 base and J 3 bases, leaving 20 bases between the germline ends. This CDR3 comprises 18 residues. The CDR3 is CASSLEGRGRGRTDTQYF. The CDR3 bases are TGTGCCAGCAGCTTAGAGGGAAGGGGCCGGGGTAGGACAGATACGCAGTATTTT.

The sample holds many counts of this clonotype. This rearrangement joins TRBV2 to TRBJ1-5; tentatively, D is TRBD1 (5 bases). CDR1 and CDR2 (germline): SNHLY, FYNNEI. The CDR3 loop spans 14 amino acids. Trimming removed 5 bases from V and 7 bases from J, with 15 bases in between. The chain's CDR3 is CASSRLGQGQPQHF. The CDR3 nucleotides read TGTGCCAGCAGTAGGTTAGGCCAGGGACAGCCCCAGCATTTT.

This clonotype appeared a single time. The CDR3 loop is CASRGDPYEQYF. In nucleotides, the CDR3 is TGTGCCAGCAGAGGGGATCCCTACGAGCAGTACTTC. J is TRBJ2-7 and V is TRBV28; TRBD1 might be the D (5 bases). The germline V gene has CDR1 MDHEN and CDR2 SYDVKM. V was clipped by 6 bases and J by 2 bases, with 8 bases between them. There are 12 residues in the CDR3.

By proportion, this clonotype is medium-sized. The CDR3 DNA sequence: TGTGCCAGCAGTTTAAAGGGCGGGGGAACCAATGAGCAGTTCTTC. Residues: CASSLKGGGTNEQFF. V is TRBV12-3 or TRBV12-4 and J is TRBJ2-1; 7 bases are shared with TRBD2. The CDR3 spans 15 residues. Trimming cost V 2 bases and J 6 bases; bases outside gene matches: 7.

This clonotype has just a few counts. V usage is TRBV20-1 and J usage is TRBJ2-7, with TRBD2 matching 9 bases. V shed 3 bases and J 6 bases; nucleotides not matched to a gene: 6. CDR3 length: 13 residues. The germline gives CDR1 DFQATT, CDR2 SNEGSKA (reference sequence). CDR3 sequence reads: CSARAGGPPEQYF. The CDR3 region has the DNA TGCAGTGCTAGGGCGGGAGGGCCCCCCGAGCAGTACTTC.

This clonotype has a count of ten or more. V and J are TRBV7-9 and TRBJ2-1, with D possibly being TRBD2 (5 bases). The CDR3 totals 13 residues. V was pared by 3 bases and J by 5 bases, with 8 bases between. Germline V gene data show CDR1 as SEHNR and CDR2 as FQNEAQ (reference sequence). The CDR3 bases are TGTGCCAGCAGCTTGGACTGGAACAATGAGCAGTTCTTC. It specifies CASSLDWNNEQFF. Based on the CDR3 plus reference TRBV7-9 and TRBJ2-1, the full variable domain is DTGVSQNPRHKITKRGQNVTFRCDPISEHNRLYWYRQTLGQGPEFLTYFQNEAQLEKSRLLSDRFSAERPKGSFSTLEIQRTEQGDSAMYLCASSLDWNNEQFFGPGTRLTVL.

This clonotype has at least ten counts. The rearrangement uses TRBV20-1 and TRBJ2-7; TRBD2 agrees at 8 bases. The length of the CDR3 is 12 residues. Germline V gene sequence: CDR1 DFQATT, CDR2 SNEGSKA (reference sequence). CDR3 in DNA: TGCAGGGGAAACGGGAGGGCCGTCGAGCAGTACTTC. It yields the protein CRGNGRAVEQYF.

The CDR3 DNA is TGTGCCAGCAGGCCTGGACAGGGGAATGGCTACACCTTC. Its protein is CASRPGQGNGYTF. This chain links TRBV6-5 with TRBJ1-2, with 9 bases aligning to TRBD1. The CDR3 is 13 residues long. V trimming: 6 bases; J trimming: 6 bases; junction bases outside the gene matches: 5. CDR1 is MNHEY and CDR2 is SVGAGI in the germline V gene.

J is TRBJ2-3 and V is TRBV29-1; 8 bases agree with TRBD1. J gave up 1 base and V 6 bases, and 6 bases lay outside the gene matches. Germline-derived CDR1 and CDR2 are SQVTM and ANQGSEA. This CDR3 comprises 14 residues. In DNA, the CDR3 is TGCAGCGTAGGACAGGGCCGCGGCACAGATACGCAGTATTTT. It codes for CSVGQGRGTDTQYF.

A remark on this clonotype: A read error may produce the germline difference seen at one junction end. This chain connects TRBV20-1 to TRBJ2-3, with TRBD2 identical over 12 bases. Germline V gene sequence: CDR1 DFQATT, CDR2 SNEGSKA (reference sequence). CDR3 length: 14 residues. Here the CDR3 reads CSGLAGAGTDTQYF. Here the CDR3 DNA reads TGCAGTGGACTAGCGGGAGCCGGCACCGATACGCAGTATTTT.

This sequence joins TRBV23-1 and TRBJ2-7, with a weak D call TRBD1 (6 bases). TRBV23-1 is placed among ORFs of uncertain function. The V gene lost 6 bases and the J gene lost 3 bases, with 27 bases spanning the gap. The CDR3 totals 18 residues. Here the CDR3 reads CASSPRPHTRDKLYEQYF. The CDR3 DNA is TGCGCCAGCAGCCCAAGACCCCACACCCGGGACAAACTCTACGAGCAGTACTTC.

This clonotype has just one count. V is TRBV4-3 and J is TRBJ1-6, with 7 bases lining up with TRBD1. Germline V gives CDR1 LGHNA, CDR2 YSLEER. This CDR3 has 16 amino acids. Losses at the gene ends were 1 base for V and 6 bases for J; bases not matched to a gene: 6. DNA of the CDR3: TGCGCCAGCAGCCAAGGACAGGGCGTCGGTAATTCACCCCTCCACTTT. Its protein is CASSQGQGVGNSPLHF.

This clonotype was picked up many times. The chain has TRBV6-5 and TRBJ1-6; 8 bases match TRBD1. CDR3 length equals 13 residues. Germline CDR1 and CDR2: MNHEY and SVGAGI. V shed 5 bases and J 14 bases; nucleotides not matched to a gene: 8. This chain's CDR3 is CASSGGTGRSLHF. CDR3 nucleotides: TGTGCCAGCAGTGGGGGGACAGGTCGATCCCTCCACTTT.

This clonotype has just a few counts. The rearrangement uses TRBV12-3 or TRBV12-4 and TRBJ1-6; D perhaps matches TRBD1 (6 bases). This CDR3 has 16 residues. V lost 5 bases to trimming and J lost 7 bases, with 18 bases between them. CDR3 nucleotides: TGTGCCAGCAGTATCTCCGGGGCAGGGGACAATTCACCCCTCCACTTT. Encoded protein: CASSISGAGDNSPLHF.

The chain carries TRBV20-1 and TRBJ2-1, with TRBD2 matching 10 bases. Losses at the gene ends were 3 bases for V and 4 bases for J; bases not matched to a gene: 6. This CDR3 region has 15 residues. The germline V gene encodes CDR1 DFQATT and CDR2 SNEGSKA (reference sequence). CDR3 DNA: TGCAGTGCTAGCGGGAGCGGGAGGGGGTACAATGAGCAGTTCTTC. This codes for CSASGSGRGYNEQFF.

There are many counts of this clonotype. V is TRBV19 and J is TRBJ1-5, with 10 bases matching TRBD1. Germline V gene lookup returns CDR1 LNHDA and CDR2 SQIVND (reference sequence). The CDR3 is 15 residues long. J lost 3 bases, V lost 8 bases, and 7 bases had no gene match. In nucleotides, the CDR3 is TGTGCCAGTGGCTCCGGGACAGGGGACAATCAGCCCCAGCATTTT. The encoded protein is CASGSGTGDNQPQHF.

This clonotype was seen repeatedly, ten times or more. The chain joins TRBV29-1 to TRBJ2-7; a weak D match, TRBD1 (9 bases). The CDR3 loop spans 16 amino acids. Between the trimmed V and J ends, which lost 5 bases and 1 base, there was a span of 21 bases. Germline assignment: CDR1 SQVTM and CDR2 ANQGSEA. Here the CDR3 reads CSVRTGAGGGSYEQYF. Written as DNA, the CDR3 is TGCAGCGTTCGGACAGGGGCTGGCGGGGGGTCCTACGAGCAGTACTTC.

The V call is TRBV27, the J call TRBJ2-7, with TRBD1 matching 7 bases. CDR1 MNHEY and CDR2 SMNVEV come from the germline V gene (reference sequence). This CDR3 comprises 14 residues. The V gene end was trimmed by 5 bases and the J gene end by 4 bases; junction bases not matched to a gene: 8. CDR3 protein: CASSTPTGKYEQYF. As DNA, the CDR3 is TGTGCCAGCAGTACCCCGACAGGGAAATACGAGCAGTACTTC.

The table lists this clonotype with many counts. The chain uses TRBV18 and TRBJ2-1; possible D gene TRBD2, 7 bases. Germline V gene data show CDR1 as KGHSH and CDR2 as LQKENI. The CDR3 consists of 16 residues. Trimming removed 3 bases from V and 6 bases from J, with 18 bases in between. The CDR3 sequence: CASSPGGGGRSNEQFF. The CDR3 DNA sequence: TGTGCCAGCTCACCTGGGGGGGGCGGAAGATCCAATGAGCAGTTCTTC.

This clonotype was seen at least ten times. This chain uses TRBV20-1 with TRBJ2-1; D possibly corresponds to TRBD2 (5 bases). This CDR3 contains 12 residues. The V end lost 4 bases, the J end lost 7 bases, and 11 bases lay between the germline ends. CDR1 and CDR2 from the germline V gene are DFQATT and SNEGSKA (reference sequence). The CDR3 DNA reads TGCAGTGCTAACGGGATCGGTAATGAGCAGTTCTTC. Translation gives CSANGIGNEQFF.

This clonotype was counted ten times or more. The gene calls are TRBV5-1 and TRBJ2-1; possibly TRBD1 for D (5 bases). Trimming left V 5 bases short and J 2 bases short, with 11 bases between. Germline V gene sequence: CDR1 SGHRS, CDR2 YFSETQ. The CDR3 consists of 14 residues. The CDR3 DNA is TGCGCCAGCAGTACCGGACACGCCTACAATGAGCAGTTCTTC. Translating gives CASSTGHAYNEQFF.